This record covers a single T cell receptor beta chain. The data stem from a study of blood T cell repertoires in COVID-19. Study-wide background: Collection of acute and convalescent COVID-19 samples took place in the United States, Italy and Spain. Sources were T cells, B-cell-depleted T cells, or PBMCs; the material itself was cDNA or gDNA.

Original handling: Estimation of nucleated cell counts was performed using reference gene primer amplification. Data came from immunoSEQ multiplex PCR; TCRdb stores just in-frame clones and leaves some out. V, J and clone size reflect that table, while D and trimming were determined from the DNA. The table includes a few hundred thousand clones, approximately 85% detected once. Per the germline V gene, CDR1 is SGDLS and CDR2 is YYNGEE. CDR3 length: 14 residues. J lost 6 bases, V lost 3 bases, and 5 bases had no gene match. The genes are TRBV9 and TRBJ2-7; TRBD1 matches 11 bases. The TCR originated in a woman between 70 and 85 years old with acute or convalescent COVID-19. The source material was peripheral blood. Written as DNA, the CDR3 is TGTGCCAGCAGCGCCGGACAGGGGGCTAGCGAGCAGTACTTC. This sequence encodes CASSAGQGASEQYF.